Each of the 27 T cell receptor beta chains below was sequenced from the same sample in a study of CD8 T cells in Susac syndrome. Reverse transcription of roughly 0.45 to 1 ug RNA was carried out with random hexamers. Using its own MiXCR run on the immunoSEQ multiplex PCR reads, TCRdb lists one record per CDR3 protein. The table lists 150,000 to 200,000 distinct CDR3 sequences, around 94% of them singletons, with approximately 0.099% in the top ten. The sequenced sample consisted of CD4+ T cells from PBMCs. These receptors all stem from a human donor with Susac syndrome.

This chain connects TRBV30 to TRBJ1-5; D is ambiguous. Trimming cost V 0 bases and J 5 bases, with 11 bases left between them. The germline V gene encodes CDR1 GTSNPN and CDR2 SVGIG (reference sequence). The CDR3 length is 14 residues. CDR3 sequence reads: CAWSVRVMDQPQHF. CDR3 nucleotides: TGTGCCTGGAGTGTGAGGGTAATGGATCAGCCCCAGCATTTT.

This chain links TRBV20-1 with TRBJ2-1, with 10 positions matching TRBD1. Looked up from germline, CDR1 is DFQATT and CDR2 is SNEGSKA (reference sequence). Trimming at V came to 5 bases and at J to 2 bases, leaving 6 bases not matched to a gene. The CDR3 extends over 15 amino acids. The CDR3 bases are TGCAGTGCTCAAACCGGGACAGGGGCCTACAATGAGCAGTTCTTC. Encoded protein: CSAQTGTGAYNEQFF.

The chain links TRBV5-1 to TRBJ1-1; TRBD1 matches at 7 bases. The germline gives CDR1 SGHRS, CDR2 YFSETQ. The V segment lost 3 bases and the J segment 0 bases; nucleotides outside the gene matches: 5. The CDR3 length is 15 residues. The DNA of the CDR3 is TGCGCCAGCAGCTCCGCGACAGGGTTGAACACTGAAGCTTTCTTT. This translates into CASSSATGLNTEAFF.

The chain joins TRBV20-1 to TRBJ2-7; D could derive from TRBD1 or TRBD2 (6 bases each). From germline, CDR1 is DFQATT and CDR2 SNEGSKA (reference sequence). V shed 6 bases and J shed 0 bases, with 15 bases lying between them. This CDR3 has 14 amino acids. The CDR3 sequence is CSAVPGATSYEQYF. CDR3 coding DNA: TGCAGTGCCGTCCCGGGGGCAACCTCCTACGAGCAGTACTTC.

The gene calls are TRBV5-4 and TRBJ2-3; 7 bases are shared with TRBD1. The CDR3 consists of 16 residues. Germline CDR1 reads SGHNT; CDR2 reads YYREEE (reference sequence). The ends lost 4 bases at V and 5 bases at J; junction bases unmatched: 13. In nucleotides, the CDR3 is TGTGCCAGCAGCCCCCGAGGGGGCAGGGAGATAGATACGCAGTATTTT. Encoded protein: CASSPRGGREIDTQYF.

The chain joins TRBV4-1 to TRBJ1-1, with TRBD1 matching 9 bases. The CDR3 has 15 residues. Unmatched junction bases numbered 5, after V lost 1 base and J lost 5 bases. Germline assignment: CDR1 MGHRA and CDR2 YSYEKL. CDR3 residues: CASSQAGQGRTEAFF. CDR3 DNA sequence: TGCGCCAGCAGCCAAGCTGGACAGGGGAGGACTGAAGCTTTCTTT.

The chain recombines TRBV20-1 with TRBJ2-1, with TRBD1 matching 7 bases. The V gene end was trimmed by 3 bases and the J gene end by 4 bases; junction bases not matched to a gene: 6. The germline V gene has CDR1 DFQATT and CDR2 SNEGSKA (reference sequence). The CDR3 totals 14 residues. In nucleotides, the CDR3 is TGCAGTGCTAGGGAGAGGGGGCTATACAATGAGCAGTTCTTC. It is translated as CSARERGLYNEQFF.

The CDR3 sequence is CSAQRGQEGNTEAFF. The CDR3 region has the DNA TGCAGTGCCCAGAGGGGACAGGAGGGGAACACTGAAGCTTTCTTT. The rearrangement uses TRBV20-1 and TRBJ1-1, with 8 positions matching TRBD1. Germline CDR1 and CDR2: DFQATT and SNEGSKA (reference sequence). The CDR3 is 15 residues long. V was clipped by 6 bases and J by 1 base; unmatched bases: 10.

The V gene is TRBV6-2 or TRBV6-3, the J gene TRBJ2-1, with 7 bases fitting TRBD2. Germline CDR1 is MNHEY and CDR2 is SVGEGT. This CDR3 comprises 16 residues. Trimming removed 2 bases from V and 2 bases from J; junction bases left unmatched: 6. The CDR3 sequence: CASSYGLAAAYNEQFF. The CDR3 bases are TGTGCCAGCAGTTACGGGCTAGCGGCTGCCTACAATGAGCAGTTCTTC.

This clonotype was recorded once. This chain connects TRBV20-1 to TRBJ2-3; 14 nucleotides match TRBD2. CDR1 DFQATT and CDR2 SNEGSKA come from the germline V gene (reference sequence). The CDR3 has 15 residues. The junction had 7 bases not matched to a gene; V was cut back by 6 bases and J by 5 bases. In nucleotides, the CDR3 is TGCAGTGCAACGGGACTAGCGGGGGAGGGAGATACGCAGTATTTT. Translated, it gives CSATGLAGEGDTQYF.

The rearrangement links TRBV7-2 to TRBJ2-3, with 12 bases aligning to TRBD2. The germline V gene has CDR1 SGHTA and CDR2 FQGNSA. CDR3 length: 16 residues. Trimming removed 0 bases from V and 4 bases from J; junction bases left unmatched: 2. CDR3 bases: TGTGCCAGCAGCTTAGCACTAGCGGGGGGATCAGATACGCAGTATTTT. Its translation is CASSLALAGGSDTQYF.

This chain joins TRBV14 and TRBJ2-7, with D unresolved. The CDR3 totals 13 residues. V lost 4 bases to trimming and J lost 3 bases, with 10 bases between them. Germline CDR1 and CDR2: SGHDN and FVKESK. The chain's CDR3 is CASSPVGLYEQYF. CDR3 bases: TGTGCCAGCAGCCCGGTCGGGCTCTACGAGCAGTACTTC.

This chain links TRBV18 with TRBJ1-1, with D uncertain. Germline assignment: CDR1 KGHSH and CDR2 LQKENI. This CDR3 is 14 amino acids long. Trimming stripped 4 bases from V and 1 base from J, with 10 bases between. CDR3 sequence (DNA): TGTGCCAGCTCACGGCCCGAACAGAACACTGAAGCTTTCTTT. Protein sequence: CASSRPEQNTEAFF.

The rearrangement joins TRBV28 to TRBJ2-3, with D maybe TRBD2 (6 bases). The CDR3 contains 13 residues. CDR1 is MDHEN and CDR2 is SYDVKM in the germline V gene. With 3 bases removed from V and 5 bases from J, the gap between germline ends came to 9 bases. This chain's CDR3 is CASSLVSGDTQYF. The CDR3, as DNA: TGTGCCAGCAGTTTGGTTAGCGGAGATACGCAGTATTTT.

The rearrangement joins TRBV27 to TRBJ2-1; 15 bases match TRBD2. This CDR3 spans 15 amino acids. The germline V gene has CDR1 MNHEY and CDR2 SMNVEV (reference sequence). With V trimmed by 4 bases and J by 10 bases, 5 bases remained unmatched. The CDR3 here is CASSSWGLAGGEQFF. DNA of the CDR3: TGTGCCAGCAGTTCCTGGGGACTAGCGGGAGGAGAGCAGTTCTTC.

The chain recombines TRBV20-1 with TRBJ2-1; D not certain. Germline V gene sequence: CDR1 DFQATT, CDR2 SNEGSKA (reference sequence). The CDR3 sequence is 10 residues long. Trimming left V 6 bases short and J 5 bases short, with 5 bases between. This chain's CDR3 is CSARDNEQFF. The CDR3 DNA follows: TGCAGTGCCCGGGACAATGAGCAGTTCTTC.

V is TRBV29-1 and J is TRBJ2-3; a possible D gene is TRBD2 (5 bases). CDR3 size: 12 residues. Germline V lookup: CDR1 SQVTM, CDR2 ANQGSEA. The V end was cut by 4 bases, the J end by 2 bases, with 7 bases between. The CDR3 spells CSVGGNTDTQYF. DNA for the CDR3: TGCAGCGTTGGAGGGAACACAGATACGCAGTATTTT.

The V and J genes are TRBV7-9 and TRBJ2-1; 7 nucleotides agree with TRBD2. This CDR3 is built from 13 residues. After removal of 4 bases from V and 12 bases from J, the junction contained 9 bases not matched to a gene. CDR1 and CDR2 from the germline V gene are SEHNR and FQNEAQ (reference sequence). The CDR3 bases are TGTGCCAGCAGCTCGGCTAGCGGACAAGTGCAGTTCTTC. Amino acid sequence: CASSSASGQVQFF.

The chain employs TRBV20-1 and TRBJ2-5, with 7 positions matching TRBD2. There are 13 residues in the CDR3. Per the germline V gene, CDR1 is DFQATT and CDR2 is SNEGSKA (reference sequence). The V segment lost 5 bases and the J segment 0 bases; nucleotides outside the gene matches: 3. DNA for the CDR3: TGCAGTGCTCAGCGGGGCAACCAAGAGACCCAGTACTTC. The encoded protein is CSAQRGNQETQYF.

The CDR3: CATSRGGWSGGATDTQYF. For the CDR3, the DNA is TGTGCCACCAGCAGGGGGGGGTGGAGCGGGGGGGCAACAGATACGCAGTATTTT. The V call is TRBV15, the J call TRBJ2-3; TRBD2 matches 10 bases. The J segment lost 3 bases and the V segment lost 3 bases, leaving 12 bases of the junction unmatched. In germline, CDR1 is LNHNV, CDR2 YYDKDF (reference sequence). This CDR3 spans 18 amino acids.

This rearrangement joins TRBV6-2 or TRBV6-3 to TRBJ2-1; 9 bases fit TRBD1. Germline lookup yields CDR1 MNHEY and CDR2 SVGEGT. The J segment lost 5 bases and the V segment lost 2 bases, leaving 7 bases of the junction unmatched. CDR3 length equals 16 residues. The chain's CDR3 is CASSYPGQGLNNEQFF. CDR3 coding DNA: TGTGCCAGCAGTTACCCGGGACAGGGACTGAACAATGAGCAGTTCTTC.

The V gene is TRBV3-1, the J gene TRBJ1-4; the D is unclear. V was pared by 10 bases and J by 5 bases, with 14 bases between. Germline values: CDR1 LGHDT, CDR2 YNNKEL (reference sequence). The CDR3 is made up of 13 amino acids. In nucleotides, the CDR3 is TGTGCCACGCGCAAGGCCGGGAATGAAAAACTGTTTTTT. Encoded protein: CATRKAGNEKLFF.

The chain carries TRBV20-1 and TRBJ2-3; D is unclear. Germline V gene lookup returns CDR1 DFQATT and CDR2 SNEGSKA (reference sequence). Between the trimmed V and J ends, which lost 7 bases and 2 bases, there was a span of 19 bases. This CDR3 is built from 15 residues. The CDR3 loop reads CSVTNWQYITDTQYF. CDR3 coding DNA: TGCAGTGTTACAAACTGGCAGTACATCACAGATACGCAGTATTTT.

This chain connects TRBV2 to TRBJ1-5; no clear D. CDR1 is SNHLY and CDR2 is FYNNEI in the germline V gene. The CDR3 is 15 amino acids. The V gene lost 4 bases and the J gene lost 0 bases, with 10 bases spanning the gap. The CDR3 reads CASSVGQNSNQPQHF. CDR3 in DNA: TGTGCCAGCAGTGTAGGGCAGAATAGCAATCAGCCCCAGCATTTT.

The chain uses TRBV3-1 and TRBJ1-4; D not certain. Germline values: CDR1 LGHDT, CDR2 YNNKEL (reference sequence). This CDR3 has 13 residues. The V end lost 0 bases, the J end lost 7 bases, and 6 bases lay between the germline ends. The CDR3 DNA sequence: TGTGCCAGCAGCCAAGACGGGAGTGAAAAACTGTTTTTT. Translation: CASSQDGSEKLFF.

This chain connects TRBV12-3 or TRBV12-4 to TRBJ1-2, with no clear D. V gave up 5 bases and J gave up 1 base, with 11 bases separating them. The CDR3 has 14 amino acids. DNA of the CDR3: TGTGCCAGCAGTCCCTCTCAGGTTAACTATGGCTACACCTTC. Translation gives CASSPSQVNYGYTF.

The chain has TRBV5-1 and TRBJ2-5, with TRBD2 identical over 7 bases. Germline loops: CDR1 SGHRS, CDR2 YFSETQ. Losses at the gene ends were 2 bases for V and 2 bases for J; bases not matched to a gene: 3. This CDR3 comprises 14 residues. The CDR3 spells CASSLWGGQETQYF. The CDR3, as DNA: TGCGCCAGCAGCTTATGGGGGGGGCAAGAGACCCAGTACTTC.